A single sample gave rise to the 21 T cell receptor beta chains below, sequenced in a study of CD8 T cells in Susac syndrome. RNA, at about 0.45 to 1 ug, was reverse transcribed with random hexamers. From the immunoSEQ multiplex PCR reads, TCRdb called clonotypes with MiXCR, one entry per CDR3 protein. Altogether about 300,000 distinct CDR3 sequences are present, approximately 85% being singletons, with the ten largest covering approximately 0.2%. Sequencing used CD8+ T cells from PBMCs. The source is a human donor with multiple sclerosis.

This chain links TRBV29-1 with TRBJ2-1, with D possibly matching TRBD2 (5 bases). Germline-derived CDR1 and CDR2 are SQVTM and ANQGSEA. V was pared by 1 base and J by 3 bases, with 16 bases between. The CDR3 consists of 16 residues. The CDR3 region is CSVEGPEASIYNEQFF. In DNA form, the CDR3 reads TGCAGCGTTGAAGGCCCCGAGGCTAGCATCTACAATGAGCAGTTCTTC.

The chain carries TRBV19 and TRBJ1-1; D gene ambiguous. V lost 3 bases, J lost 8 bases, and 16 bases lay in between. The CDR3 length is 14 residues. From germline, CDR1 is LNHDA and CDR2 SQIVND (reference sequence). Here the CDR3 reads CASSIHRLNMEAFF. The DNA of the CDR3 is TGTGCCAGTAGTATTCACAGATTGAACATGGAAGCTTTCTTT.

CDR3 loop: CASSLGTRNEQYF. CDR3 DNA: TGTGCCAGCAGTTTAGGTACTAGGAACGAGCAGTACTTC. The genes are TRBV12-3 or TRBV12-4 and TRBJ2-7, with a tentative D call TRBD2 (5 bases). The length of the CDR3 is 13 residues. V dropped 1 base and J dropped 5 bases, with 9 bases sitting between them.

This clonotype was counted between two and nine times. V usage is TRBV27 and J usage is TRBJ2-7; D may be TRBD1 (6 bases). V was shortened by 2 bases and J by 0 bases, with 11 bases between the two germline ends. This CDR3 region has 15 residues. Germline V gene sequence: CDR1 MNHEY, CDR2 SMNVEV (reference sequence). This CDR3 is CASSLLGTSSYEQYF. CDR3 bases: TGTGCCAGCAGTTTACTCGGGACATCCTCCTACGAGCAGTACTTC.

V and J are TRBV4-2 and TRBJ2-7, with 8 bases lining up with TRBD2. Germline CDR1 reads LGHNA; CDR2 reads YNFKEQ. V was pared by 0 bases and J by 2 bases, with 9 bases of the junction left unmatched. The CDR3 has 17 residues. CDR3: CASSQDYGGGLPYEQYF. In DNA form, the CDR3 reads TGTGCCAGCAGCCAAGATTACGGCGGGGGGCTCCCCTACGAGCAGTACTTC.

DNA for the CDR3: TGTGCCAGCAGCTCCGCCCGGGGCGGGAGGGCCGAGGGAGATACGCAGTATTTT. Translation gives CASSSARGGRAEGDTQYF. The chain links TRBV11-2 to TRBJ2-3; the match to TRBD2 covers 9 bases. Trimming took 4 bases from V and 5 from J; bases not matched to a gene: 16. Germline-derived CDR1 and CDR2 are SGHAT and FQNNGV. This CDR3 is built from 18 residues.

The rearrangement joins TRBV4-3 to TRBJ2-7; 9 bases line up with TRBD2. CDR3 length: 17 residues. Germline lookup yields CDR1 LGHNA and CDR2 YSLEER. The junction had 7 bases not matched to a gene; V was cut back by 0 bases and J by 1 base. The CDR3 loop reads CASSQDGAGGPSYEQYF. CDR3 sequence (DNA): TGCGCCAGCAGCCAAGATGGGGCGGGAGGGCCTTCCTACGAGCAGTACTTC.

V usage is TRBV7-9 and J usage is TRBJ1-2, with D perhaps TRBD1 (6 bases). Trimming removed 2 bases at V and 1 base at J, with 8 bases between. CDR1 and CDR2 (germline): SEHNR, FQNEAQ (reference sequence). The CDR3 consists of 14 residues. This CDR3 is CASSLTGLNYGYTF. The DNA for the CDR3 is TGTGCCAGCAGCTTAACAGGGCTTAACTATGGCTACACCTTC.

This clonotype was found a few times. The chain joins TRBV13 to TRBJ2-4; the D is unclear. The CDR3 consists of 13 residues. Germline loops: CDR1 PRHDT, CDR2 FYEKMQ (reference sequence). V was clipped by 5 bases and J by 6 bases, with 11 bases between them. The DNA for the CDR3 is TGTGCCAGCAGCCCCCCCAGTGGAAACATTCAGTACTTC. Translating gives CASSPPSGNIQYF.

The chain couples TRBV6-2 or TRBV6-3 to TRBJ2-7; 10 nucleotides line up with TRBD2. The CDR3 covers 14 residues. The V gene's germline CDR1 is MNHEY and CDR2 SVGEGT. The V gene end was trimmed by 3 bases and the J gene end by 3 bases; junction bases not matched to a gene: 2. This CDR3 is CASSYLAGDYEQYF. CDR3 coding DNA: TGTGCCAGCAGTTATCTAGCGGGAGACTACGAGCAGTACTTC.

This clonotype was seen only once. The V call is TRBV25-1, the J call TRBJ2-7, with 8 bases aligning to TRBD1. This CDR3 contains 15 residues. V lost 1 base and J lost 4; bases outside the gene matches: 6. Germline values: CDR1 MGHDK, CDR2 SYGVNS. The DNA for the CDR3 is TGTGCCAGCAGTGAATGGGCAGGGGGCGGTTACGAGCAGTACTTC. Amino acid sequence: CASSEWAGGGYEQYF.

Here the CDR3 DNA reads TGTGCTAGTGTCCCGGGACTAGCGGGAGGAGATGAGCAGTTCTTC. Residues: CASVPGLAGGDEQFF. The chain combines TRBV12-5 with TRBJ2-1, with 15 bases fitting TRBD2. The CDR3 runs 15 residues. J lost 8 bases, V lost 7 bases, and 6 bases had no gene match. Germline lookup yields CDR1 LGHNT and CDR2 FRNRAP. Supplemented by reference TRBV12-5 and TRBJ2-1, the full variable domain reads DARVTQTPRHKVTEMGQEVTMRCQPILGHNTVFWYRQTMMQGLELLAYFRNRAPLDDSGMPKDRFSAEMPDATLATLKIQPSEPRDSAVYFCASVPGLAGGDEQFFGPGTRLTVL.

This clonotype was seen more than once but under ten times. This chain uses TRBV5-5 with TRBJ2-3; D is ambiguous. CDR3 length: 12 residues. With 0 bases removed from V and 5 bases from J, the gap between germline ends came to 4 bases. Germline V CDR1 and CDR2: SGHKS, YYEKEE (reference sequence). The CDR3 region is CASSLVGDTQYF. For the CDR3, the DNA is TGTGCCAGCAGCTTGGTTGGAGATACGCAGTATTTT.

This rearrangement joins TRBV9 to TRBJ2-5; D is perhaps TRBD2 (5 bases). CDR3 length equals 15 residues. Germline values: CDR1 SGDLS, CDR2 YYNGEE. The ends were cut back, 3 bases at V and 1 base at J, with 13 bases in the middle. CDR3 DNA: TGTGCCAGCAGCGCGGGGATTATACTCCAAGAGACCCAGTACTTC. This gives the protein CASSAGIILQETQYF.

The chain couples TRBV27 to TRBJ2-1, with 9 bases fitting TRBD2. Trimming at V came to 2 bases and at J to 6 bases, leaving 5 bases not matched to a gene. In germline, CDR1 is MNHEY, CDR2 SMNVEV (reference sequence). This CDR3 is built from 15 residues. This CDR3 reads CASSLAGGPINEQFF. CDR3 bases: TGTGCCAGCAGTTTAGCGGGAGGGCCAATCAATGAGCAGTTCTTC.

J is TRBJ2-3 and V is TRBV27, with D tentatively TRBD1 (6 bases). Germline-derived CDR1 and CDR2 are MNHEY and SMNVEV (reference sequence). Trimming took 5 bases from V and 1 from J, leaving 13 bases between them. This CDR3 has 15 amino acids. CDR3 in DNA: TGTGCCAGCAGTACACAGGGTTCGGGCACAGATACGCAGTATTTT. It specifies CASSTQGSGTDTQYF.

This sequence joins TRBV4-2 and TRBJ2-3; no reliable D call. V was clipped by 0 bases and J by 0 bases, with 7 bases between them. CDR3 length equals 15 residues. The germline V gene has CDR1 LGHNA and CDR2 YNFKEQ. CDR3 protein: CASSQDRSSTDTQYF. CDR3 DNA: TGTGCCAGCAGCCAAGATAGGTCAAGCACAGATACGCAGTATTTT.

CDR3 sequence reads: CASSGPINYEQYF. The CDR3 DNA reads as TGTGCCAGCTCCGGGCCCATCAACTACGAGCAGTACTTC. The chain joins TRBV6-2 or TRBV6-3 to TRBJ2-7, with D hard to call. V gave up 8 bases and J gave up 3 bases, with 14 bases separating them. This CDR3 spans 13 amino acids. Germline CDR1 and CDR2: MNHEY and SVGEGT.

This clonotype was seen only once. This chain joins TRBV20-1 and TRBJ1-5; 7 bases match TRBD1. The length of the CDR3 is 16 residues. J was trimmed by 0 bases and V by 5 bases; bases with no gene match: 10. Germline loops: CDR1 DFQATT, CDR2 SNEGSKA (reference sequence). Here the CDR3 reads CSAQEGAKDSNQPQHF. The DNA for the CDR3 is TGCAGTGCTCAGGAGGGGGCGAAGGATAGCAATCAGCCCCAGCATTTT.

V usage is TRBV4-3 and J usage is TRBJ2-2; 7 nucleotides align to TRBD1. Germline values: CDR1 LGHNA, CDR2 YSLEER. V was pared by 0 bases and J by 4 bases, with 5 bases of the junction left unmatched. The CDR3 sequence is 16 residues long. The DNA of the CDR3 is TGCGCCAGCAGCCAAGATAGTCAGGGGGTCACCGGGGAGCTGTTTTTT. Translating gives CASSQDSQGVTGELFF.

The gene calls are TRBV27 and TRBJ1-1; D is undetermined. Per the germline V gene, CDR1 is MNHEY and CDR2 is SMNVEV (reference sequence). The V and J ends lost 2 bases and 10 bases respectively, with 17 bases between them. CDR3 length: 14 residues. CDR3 protein: CASSLGPRGVGAFF. For the CDR3, the DNA is TGTGCCAGCAGTTTAGGCCCGCGAGGCGTGGGAGCTTTCTTT.